The rows below give T cell receptor beta chains drawn from one sample of a study of T cells in Graves' hyperthyroidism and ophthalmopathy. TCRdb recomputed calls from the multiplex PCR reads with MiXCR, one row per CDR3 protein. The sample has hundreds of thousands of distinct CDR3 sequences, less than 25% seen once. Sequencing was carried out using blood. Receptors originate from a woman between 70 and 85 years old with Graves' ophthalmopathy. The CDR3 runs from the conserved cysteine through the conserved F or W. D genes are given only for firm matches. Not every row has a clone size; where given, it reads once, few, many or a size class.

D gene: -; clone size: many; V gene: TRBV7-2; J gene: TRBJ2-5; CDR3 protein: CASSPRLQETQYF; CDR3 DNA: TGTGCCAGCAGCCCACGGCTACAAGAGACCCAGTACTTC
D gene: -; clone size: -; V gene: TRBV29-1; J gene: TRBJ2-3; CDR3 protein: CSVARGGTDTQYF; CDR3 DNA: TGCAGCGTTGCCAGGGGCGGCACAGATACGCAGTATTTT
D gene: TRBD2; clone size: -; V gene: TRBV28; J gene: TRBJ2-5; CDR3 protein: CASSLGWTSGVQETQYF; CDR3 DNA: TGTGCCAGCAGTTTAGGCTGGACTAGCGGAGTCCAAGAGACCCAGTACTTC
D gene: -; clone size: -; V gene: TRBV12-3/TRBV12-4; J gene: TRBJ1-6; CDR3 protein: CASSQGQRNSPLHF; CDR3 DNA: TGTGCCAGCAGTCAAGGACAGCGGAATTCACCCCTCCACTTT
D gene: -; clone size: -; V gene: TRBV3-1; J gene: TRBJ1-4; CDR3 protein: CASSQLGRSATNEKLFF; CDR3 DNA: TGTGCCAGCAGCCAATTGGGCAGATCCGCAACTAATGAAAAACTGTTTTTT
D gene: -; clone size: few; V gene: TRBV3-1; J gene: TRBJ1-1; CDR3 protein: CASSQERILNTEAFF; CDR3 DNA: TGTGCCAGCAGCCAAGAGAGGATATTGAACACTGAAGCTTTCTTT
D gene: TRBD1; clone size: -; V gene: TRBV9; J gene: TRBJ1-3; CDR3 protein: CASSVLDQGATGNTIYF; CDR3 DNA: TGTGCCAGCAGCGTGTTAGATCAGGGGGCAACTGGAAACACCATATATTTT
D gene: TRBD1; clone size: -; V gene: TRBV7-3; J gene: TRBJ1-5; CDR3 protein: CASSPGTGVRIGNQPQHF; CDR3 DNA: TGTGCCAGCAGTCCCGGGACAGGGGTAAGGATCGGCAATCAGCCCCAGCATTTT
D gene: -; clone size: -; V gene: TRBV12-3/TRBV12-4; J gene: TRBJ2-7; CDR3 protein: CASSPKSGRSYEQYF; CDR3 DNA: TGTGCCAGCAGCCCCAAAAGCGGGCGCTCCTACGAGCAGTACTTC
D gene: -; clone size: -; V gene: TRBV27; J gene: TRBJ2-7; CDR3 protein: CASSLKYSLYSYEQYF; CDR3 DNA: TGTGCCAGCAGTTTAAAGTACAGCTTGTACTCCTACGAGCAGTACTTC
D gene: -; clone size: -; V gene: TRBV2; J gene: TRBJ1-2; CDR3 protein: CASSPTGLFYGYTF; CDR3 DNA: TGTGCCAGCAGCCCCACGGGTCTTTTCTATGGCTACACCTTC
D gene: TRBD2; clone size: few; V gene: TRBV19; J gene: TRBJ2-5; CDR3 protein: CASSPPGLAGGFGKETQYF; CDR3 DNA: TGTGCCAGTAGTCCGCCGGGACTAGCGGGAGGGTTCGGTAAGGAGACCCAGTACTTC
D gene: -; clone size: -; V gene: TRBV27; J gene: TRBJ2-7; CDR3 protein: CASSLRLGSYEQYF; CDR3 DNA: TGTGCCAGCAGTTTACGGCTGGGGTCCTACGAGCAGTACTTC
D gene: TRBD1; clone size: -; V gene: TRBV6-1; J gene: TRBJ1-4; CDR3 protein: CAAAEGATGKLFF; CDR3 DNA: TGTGCCGCCGCGGAGGGGGCGACTGGAAAACTGTTTTTT
D gene: -; clone size: -; V gene: TRBV7-9; J gene: TRBJ2-2; CDR3 protein: CASSLGAFRDIANTGELFF; CDR3 DNA: TGTGCCAGCAGCTTAGGGGCCTTCCGGGACATAGCGAACACCGGGGAGCTGTTTTTT
D gene: TRBD2; clone size: few; V gene: TRBV6-1; J gene: TRBJ2-1; CDR3 protein: CASSRVGLRTYNEQFF; CDR3 DNA: TGTGCCAGCAGCCGGGTGGGACTAAGGACCTACAATGAGCAGTTCTTC
D gene: -; clone size: few; V gene: TRBV24-1; J gene: TRBJ2-7; CDR3 protein: CATSDLNTAEQYF; CDR3 DNA: TGTGCCACCAGTGATTTGAACACAGCCGAGCAGTACTTC
D gene: TRBD2; clone size: many; V gene: TRBV28; J gene: TRBJ2-3; CDR3 protein: CASDSGRAADTQYF; CDR3 DNA: TGTGCCAGCGACTCGGGGAGGGCGGCAGATACGCAGTATTTT
D gene: -; clone size: many; V gene: TRBV2; J gene: TRBJ2-7; CDR3 protein: CASSEDGTHEQYF; CDR3 DNA: TGTGCCAGCAGTGAAGATGGGACCCACGAGCAGTACTTC
D gene: -; clone size: -; V gene: TRBV6-1; J gene: TRBJ1-5; CDR3 protein: CASSQSGERQPQHF; CDR3 DNA: TGTGCCAGCAGCCAATCTGGGGAACGGCAGCCCCAGCATTTT
D gene: -; clone size: many; V gene: TRBV7-2; J gene: TRBJ1-2; CDR3 protein: CASSLKGLEAGYTF; CDR3 DNA: TGTGCCAGCAGCTTAAAGGGGCTGGAGGCTGGCTACACCTTC
D gene: TRBD2; clone size: many; V gene: TRBV7-2; J gene: TRBJ2-3; CDR3 protein: CASSPGTSGSGGTQYF; CDR3 DNA: TGTGCCAGCAGCCCTGGGACTAGCGGGAGCGGTGGTACGCAGTATTTT
D gene: TRBD1; clone size: -; V gene: TRBV25-1; J gene: TRBJ2-1; CDR3 protein: CASSDAGGIRYNEQFF; CDR3 DNA: TGTGCCAGCAGTGACGCAGGGGGCATTAGGTACAATGAGCAGTTCTTC
D gene: -; clone size: many; V gene: TRBV12-3/TRBV12-4; J gene: TRBJ2-2; CDR3 protein: CASSLWGPNTGELFF; CDR3 DNA: TGTGCCAGCAGTTTATGGGGGCCGAACACCGGGGAGCTGTTTTTT
D gene: -; clone size: -; V gene: TRBV20-1; J gene: TRBJ2-1; CDR3 protein: CSASWTNNEQFF; CDR3 DNA: TGCAGTGCTAGTTGGACTAACAATGAGCAGTTCTTC
D gene: -; clone size: -; V gene: TRBV6-1; J gene: TRBJ2-5; CDR3 protein: CASRETGRETQYF; CDR3 DNA: TGTGCCAGCAGAGAAACAGGGAGGGAGACCCAGTACTTC
D gene: TRBD1; clone size: few; V gene: TRBV15; J gene: TRBJ1-4; CDR3 protein: CATSSRDRAKKLFF; CDR3 DNA: TGTGCCACCAGCAGCCGGGACAGGGCTAAAAAACTGTTTTTT
D gene: TRBD2; clone size: -; V gene: TRBV5-1; J gene: TRBJ2-3; CDR3 protein: CASSFAGTSGTTRTDTQYF; CDR3 DNA: TGCGCCAGCAGCTTCGCCGGGACTAGCGGGACCACCCGCACAGATACGCAGTATTTT
D gene: TRBD1; clone size: many; V gene: TRBV6-2/TRBV6-3; J gene: TRBJ2-1; CDR3 protein: CASSYPSQGAQMNEQFF; CDR3 DNA: TGTGCCAGCAGTTACCCCTCCCAGGGGGCGCAAATGAATGAGCAGTTCTTC
D gene: TRBD1; clone size: -; V gene: TRBV27; J gene: TRBJ2-7; CDR3 protein: CASSLYVGQTYEQYF; CDR3 DNA: TGTGCCAGCAGTTTATACGTGGGACAGACCTACGAGCAGTACTTC
D gene: -; clone size: -; V gene: TRBV6-1; J gene: TRBJ2-7; CDR3 protein: CASTISYEQYF; CDR3 DNA: TGTGCCAGTACTATCTCCTACGAGCAGTACTTC
D gene: TRBD2; clone size: -; V gene: TRBV28; J gene: TRBJ2-5; CDR3 protein: CASSHGLAGAETQYF; CDR3 DNA: TGCGCCAGCAGCCACGGACTAGCGGGAGCAGAGACCCAGTACTTC
D gene: -; clone size: many; V gene: TRBV12-3/TRBV12-4; J gene: TRBJ2-1; CDR3 protein: CASGKAEGNEQFF; CDR3 DNA: TGTGCCAGTGGGAAGGCAGAGGGGAATGAGCAGTTCTTC
D gene: -; clone size: few; V gene: TRBV6-1; J gene: TRBJ2-7; CDR3 protein: CASSPLAYSYEQYF; CDR3 DNA: TGTGCCAGCAGCCCACTAGCTTATTCCTACGAGCAGTACTTC
D gene: -; clone size: once; V gene: TRBV24-1; J gene: TRBJ1-1; CDR3 protein: CATSRKGITEAFF; CDR3 DNA: TGTGCCACCAGTCGAAAGGGGATCACTGAAGCTTTCTTT
D gene: -; clone size: -; V gene: TRBV7-3; J gene: TRBJ2-1; CDR3 protein: CASSSLPLREQFF; CDR3 DNA: TGTGCCAGCAGCTCGCTCCCACTGAGGGAGCAGTTCTTC
D gene: -; clone size: few; V gene: TRBV6-1; J gene: TRBJ2-1; CDR3 protein: CASRYNEGNEQFF; CDR3 DNA: TGTGCCAGCAGATACAACGAGGGCAATGAGCAGTTCTTC
D gene: -; clone size: -; V gene: TRBV2; J gene: TRBJ2-1; CDR3 protein: CASSSQRALAPPFF; CDR3 DNA: TGTGCCAGCAGTAGTCAGAGGGCCCTCGCTCCGCCGTTCTTC
D gene: -; clone size: many; V gene: TRBV6-1; J gene: TRBJ2-7; CDR3 protein: CASRARDSGNSYEQYF; CDR3 DNA: TGTGCCAGCAGGGCTCGGGACTCCGGGAATTCCTACGAGCAGTACTTC
D gene: -; clone size: once; V gene: TRBV27; J gene: TRBJ2-1; CDR3 protein: CSSSLVGSGLNYNEQFF; CDR3 DNA: TGTTCCAGCAGTTTAGTCGGTAGCGGACTAAACTACAATGAGCAGTTCTTC
D gene: -; clone size: -; V gene: TRBV20-1; J gene: TRBJ1-6; CDR3 protein: CSASSGTRISSPLHF; CDR3 DNA: TGCAGTGCTAGTTCGGGCACCCGGATTAGTTCACCCCTCCACTTT
D gene: TRBD1; clone size: -; V gene: TRBV19; J gene: TRBJ1-2; CDR3 protein: CASLDRVDYGYTF; CDR3 DNA: TGTGCCAGTTTGGACAGGGTTGACTATGGCTACACCTTC
D gene: -; clone size: many; V gene: TRBV12-3/TRBV12-4; J gene: TRBJ1-6; CDR3 protein: CASSPSTLGDSPLHF; CDR3 DNA: TGTGCCAGCAGCCCCTCCACCTTGGGGGATTCACCCCTCCACTTT
D gene: -; clone size: -; V gene: TRBV7-2; J gene: TRBJ2-6; CDR3 protein: CASSRTGTLLSGANVLTF; CDR3 DNA: TGTGCCAGCAGCCGGACCGGGACACTCCTCTCTGGGGCCAACGTCCTGACTTTC
D gene: -; clone size: -; V gene: TRBV9; J gene: TRBJ1-3; CDR3 protein: CASSVEAGPNSGNTIYF; CDR3 DNA: TGTGCCAGCAGCGTAGAGGCAGGCCCTAACTCTGGAAACACCATATATTTT
D gene: -; clone size: few; V gene: TRBV3-1; J gene: TRBJ2-1; CDR3 protein: CASSLWRGNEQFF; CDR3 DNA: TGTGCCAGCAGCCTCTGGAGGGGGAATGAGCAGTTCTTC